Listed here are 19 T cell receptor beta chains from one sample, sequenced in a study of cytomegalovirus exposure and HLA in healthy donors. PCR used 60 Vbeta primers and 13 Jbeta primers. Only in-frame clones appear in the TCRdb table, and some are missing; sequencing was by immunoSEQ multiplex PCR. The table lists about 180,000 clones, approximately 81% of them singletons. The sample taken for sequencing was PBMCs. The receptors were sampled from a boy younger than 10 in good health and CMV-seronegative.

This chain uses TRBV6-1 with TRBJ2-5; D remains unclear. The CDR3 totals 12 residues. Germline V gene data show CDR1 as MNHNS and CDR2 as SASEGT. Trimming removed 2 bases from V and 5 bases from J, with 6 bases in between. The CDR3 bases are TGTGCCAGCAGTGAAACCAGGGAGACCCAGTACTTC. Protein sequence: CASSETRETQYF.

The J gene is TRBJ2-3, the V gene TRBV12-5, with 10 bases lining up with TRBD2. Germline trimming cut 2 bases from V and 0 bases from J; bases unmatched to any gene: 11. Germline V gene data show CDR1 as LGHNT and CDR2 as FRNRAP. The CDR3 covers 19 residues. DNA for the CDR3: TGTGCTAGTGGTTTGCCCCGGATTCTAGCGGGAGAGAGCACAGATACGCAGTATTTT. It yields the protein CASGLPRILAGESTDTQYF.

In nucleotides, the CDR3 is TGTGCCAGCAGCTTAATCCTTCGGGAGAGCGGGGAGCTGTTTTTT. Its translation is CASSLILRESGELFF. The chain carries TRBV7-9 and TRBJ2-2; the D gene is possibly TRBD2 (6 bases). Germline values: CDR1 SEHNR, CDR2 FQNEAQ (reference sequence). V lost 2 bases and J 7 bases, leaving 14 bases between the germline ends. This CDR3 contains 15 residues.

The rearrangement uses TRBV5-1 and TRBJ2-1; a possible D gene is TRBD1 (5 bases). This CDR3 spans 13 amino acids. CDR1 SGHRS and CDR2 YFSETQ come from the germline V gene. The V end was cut by 4 bases, the J end by 4 bases, with 9 bases between. CDR3 residues: CASSTTGYNEQFF. Here the CDR3 DNA reads TGCGCCAGCAGCACCACAGGTTACAATGAGCAGTTCTTC.

The V and J genes are TRBV19 and TRBJ1-4; 7 bases fit TRBD1. This CDR3 comprises 14 residues. Germline V lookup: CDR1 LNHDA, CDR2 SQIVND (reference sequence). V lost 6 bases to trimming and J lost 5 bases; unmatched junction nucleotides: 6. CDR3 residues: CASRNRGVNEKLFF. CDR3 nucleotide sequence: TGTGCCAGTAGAAACAGGGGCGTAAATGAAAAACTGTTTTTT.

This clone was recorded once. The J gene is TRBJ1-5, the V gene TRBV7-2; no firm D call. Germline assignment: CDR1 SGHTA and CDR2 FQGNSA. Trimming shortened V by 3 bases and J by 3 bases, and 9 bases separated the two germline ends. The CDR3 length is 14 residues. CDR3 DNA: TGTGCCAGCAGCTTCCCGGGAATCAATCAGCCCCAGCATTTT. Protein sequence: CASSFPGINQPQHF.

V usage is TRBV5-4 and J usage is TRBJ1-1; TRBD1 might be the D (5 bases). The V end lost 4 bases, the J end lost 0 bases, and 16 bases lay between the germline ends. Germline-derived CDR1 and CDR2 are SGHNT and YYREEE (reference sequence). The CDR3 has 16 amino acids. This chain's CDR3 is CASSLGRVSMNTEAFF. CDR3 DNA: TGTGCCAGCAGCCTAGGCAGGGTTTCTATGAACACTGAAGCTTTCTTT.

The chain carries TRBV18 and TRBJ1-2; tentatively, D is TRBD1 (5 bases). There are 12 residues in the CDR3. The V and J ends lost 2 bases and 4 bases respectively, with 5 bases between them. Per germline, CDR1 KGHSH and CDR2 LQKENI. CDR3 nucleotides: TGTGCCAGCTCACCAGACAGCTATGGCTACACCTTC. Translation: CASSPDSYGYTF. Full variable domain (rest looked up from reference TRBV18 and TRBJ1-2): NAGVMQNPRHLVRRRGQEARLRCSPMKGHSHVYWYRQLPEEGLKFMVYLQKENIIDESGMPKERFSAEFPKEGPSILRIQQVVRGDSAAYFCASSPDSYGYTFGSGTRLTVV.

Turning to this clone: A read error may account for a junction end that differs from germline. The DNA of the CDR3 is TGTGCCAGTAGTATAGACCGGGACTCCCACAATGAGCAGTTCTTC. Its translation: CASSIDRDSHNEQFF. The chain combines TRBV19 with TRBJ2-1; possibly TRBD2 for D (6 bases). The CDR3 covers 15 residues. CDR1 LNHDA and CDR2 SQIVND come from the germline V gene (reference sequence).

This chain connects TRBV5-4 to TRBJ2-1; 8 bases align to TRBD1. CDR3 size: 13 residues. In germline, CDR1 is SGHNT, CDR2 YYREEE (reference sequence). The trim removed 4 bases at V and 9 bases at J, leaving 6 bases unmatched. The CDR3 nucleotides read TGTGCCAGCAGCCAACGGACAGGGAGTGAGCAGTTCTTC. Its protein is CASSQRTGSEQFF.

The rearrangement links TRBV18 to TRBJ2-1; TRBD2 aligns across 9 bases. Germline lookup yields CDR1 KGHSH and CDR2 LQKENI. The ends lost 4 bases at V and 8 bases at J; junction bases unmatched: 6. The CDR3 totals 14 residues. CDR3 in amino acids: CASSLAGADDEQFF. The CDR3 DNA is TGTGCCAGCTCACTAGCGGGAGCGGACGATGAGCAGTTCTTC.

The genes are TRBV5-8 and TRBJ2-1, with D possibly TRBD2 on 6 matching bases. Trimming removed 4 bases at V and 7 bases at J, with 27 bases between. This CDR3 is built from 18 residues. CDR1 is SGHTS, CDR2 YDEGEE, per germline. DNA of the CDR3: TGTGCCAGCAGCCCAACCGGGACGGGGGACTGGTACCGGAATGAGCAGTTCTTC. Protein product: CASSPTGTGDWYRNEQFF.

This clone was seen just once. The rearrangement uses TRBV4-1 and TRBJ2-3, with D possibly matching TRBD2 (6 bases). CDR3 size: 18 residues. Germline CDR1 MGHRA, CDR2 YSYEKL. V was trimmed by 0 bases and J by 1 base, leaving 17 bases between them. In DNA form, the CDR3 reads TGCGCCAGCAGCCAAGACCCCACCCGGGAGAGGGGCACAGATACGCAGTATTTT. This sequence encodes CASSQDPTRERGTDTQYF.

The gene calls are TRBV19 and TRBJ2-3; TRBD2 matches 14 bases. Germline CDR1 is LNHDA and CDR2 is SQIVND (reference sequence). Germline trimming cut 9 bases from V and 6 bases from J; bases unmatched to any gene: 2. This CDR3 contains 13 residues. The CDR3 is CASGTSGSDTQYF. CDR3 bases: TGTGCCAGCGGGACTAGCGGGAGTGATACGCAGTATTTT.

As regards this clone: The junction departs from germline at one end; a sequencing error may be responsible. This sequence joins TRBV5-1 and TRBJ2-1, with a weak D call TRBD2 (6 bases). This CDR3 spans 13 amino acids. The V gene's germline CDR1 is SGHRS and CDR2 YFSETQ. The CDR3 region is CASTRDSSNEQFF. CDR3 DNA: TGCGCCAGCACAAGGGACTCCTCCAATGAGCAGTTCTTC.

The chain has TRBV18 and TRBJ2-2; 11 nucleotides align to TRBD2. Germline CDR1 reads KGHSH; CDR2 reads LQKENI. V was clipped by 5 bases and J by 4 bases; unmatched bases: 6. CDR3 size: 16 residues. CDR3 loop: CASSILAGDLTGELFF. The CDR3 nucleotides are TGTGCCAGCTCAATACTAGCGGGAGACCTCACCGGGGAGCTGTTTTTT.

The sample holds one count of this clone. This chain connects TRBV6-5 to TRBJ1-2, with D possibly TRBD1 on 6 matching bases. CDR3 length equals 14 residues. CDR1 is MNHEY and CDR2 is SVGAGI in the germline V gene. V was pared by 6 bases and J by 4 bases, with 15 bases between. CDR3 sequence reads: CASSRTVRPYGYTF. CDR3 bases: TGTGCCAGCAGCCGGACAGTACGACCCTATGGCTACACCTTC.

The chain couples TRBV2 to TRBJ2-2; 8 positions match TRBD1. CDR1 is SNHLY and CDR2 is FYNNEI in the germline V gene. The CDR3 length is 16 residues. Trimming removed 6 bases from V and 6 bases from J; junction bases left unmatched: 12. DNA for the CDR3: TGTGCCAGCAGCATGAACCCCGGACAGGGCCCCGGGGAGCTGTTTTTT. It specifies CASSMNPGQGPGELFF. The variable domain in full, completed from reference TRBV2 and TRBJ2-2, reads EPEVTQTPSHQVTQMGQEVILRCVPISNHLYFYWYRQILGQKVEFLVSFYNNEISEKSEIFDDQFSVERPDGSNFTLKIRSTKLEDSAMYFCASSMNPGQGPGELFFGEGSRLTVL.

The V call is TRBV5-1, the J call TRBJ2-3, with TRBD2 matching over 7 bases. Germline loops: CDR1 SGHRS, CDR2 YFSETQ. V lost 6 bases, J lost 0 bases, and 4 bases stayed unmatched. CDR3 length: 14 amino acids. The CDR3 spells CASTPSGSTDTQYF. The CDR3 bases are TGCGCCAGCACTCCTAGCGGAAGCACAGATACGCAGTATTTT.